One and the same sample provided the 5 T cell receptor beta chains below, sequenced in a study of blood T cell repertoires in COVID-19. This table comes from immunoSEQ multiplex PCR, and its TCRdb copy is limited to in-frame clones, with some not included. The table records 100,000 to 150,000 clones, around nine tenths of them present only once. Sequencing input: peripheral blood. These receptors were taken from a man over 45 with COVID-19, enrolled during active disease.

Comments on this clone: Other DNA variants within this sample encode the same CDR3. The chain combines TRBV28 with TRBJ1-5; D may be TRBD1 (5 bases). Looked up from germline, CDR1 is MDHEN and CDR2 is SYDVKM. The CDR3 totals 13 residues. V was shortened by 8 bases and J by 0 bases, with 8 bases between the two germline ends. CDR3 amino acids: CASGGYSNQPQHF. As DNA, the CDR3 is TGTGCCAGCGGGGGGTATAGCAATCAGCCCCAGCATTTT.

The chain carries TRBV5-1 and TRBJ2-1, with a possible D match to TRBD2 (6 bases). Looked up from germline, CDR1 is SGHRS and CDR2 is YFSETQ. The CDR3 has 14 residues. Trimming shortened V by 4 bases and J by 3 bases, and 11 bases separated the two germline ends. The CDR3 is CASSPREYYNEQFF. CDR3 bases: TGCGCCAGCAGCCCTCGGGAGTACTACAATGAGCAGTTCTTC.

The CDR3 coding sequence is TGCGCCAGCAGTCCAACCCGGGACAGGGGACCTTCTGGCTCCTACAATGAGCAGTTCTTC. Residues: CASSPTRDRGPSGSYNEQFF. This sequence joins TRBV23-1 and TRBJ2-1; 10 nucleotides align to TRBD1. TRBV23-1 belongs to the ORF category, with a function that is uncertain. CDR3 length: 20 residues. Trimming removed 4 bases from V and 0 bases from J; junction bases left unmatched: 15.

The chain links TRBV28 to TRBJ2-7; maybe TRBD2 (6 bases). CDR1 and CDR2 (germline): MDHEN, SYDVKM. Trimming removed 10 bases at V and 0 bases at J, with 13 bases between. The CDR3 contains 13 residues. The CDR3 protein is CATQRADSYEQYV. As DNA, the CDR3 is TGTGCCACACAGCGGGCAGACTCCTACGAGCAGTACGTC.

The count of this clone is one. This rearrangement joins TRBV19 to TRBJ1-5, with TRBD1 matching over 8 bases. V shed 3 bases and J 5 bases; nucleotides not matched to a gene: 0. This CDR3 region has 13 residues. CDR1 and CDR2 (germline): LNHDA, SQIVND (reference sequence). For the CDR3, the DNA is TGTGCCAGTAGTATGACAGGGGATCAGCCCCAGCATTTT. Translation: CASSMTGDQPQHF.